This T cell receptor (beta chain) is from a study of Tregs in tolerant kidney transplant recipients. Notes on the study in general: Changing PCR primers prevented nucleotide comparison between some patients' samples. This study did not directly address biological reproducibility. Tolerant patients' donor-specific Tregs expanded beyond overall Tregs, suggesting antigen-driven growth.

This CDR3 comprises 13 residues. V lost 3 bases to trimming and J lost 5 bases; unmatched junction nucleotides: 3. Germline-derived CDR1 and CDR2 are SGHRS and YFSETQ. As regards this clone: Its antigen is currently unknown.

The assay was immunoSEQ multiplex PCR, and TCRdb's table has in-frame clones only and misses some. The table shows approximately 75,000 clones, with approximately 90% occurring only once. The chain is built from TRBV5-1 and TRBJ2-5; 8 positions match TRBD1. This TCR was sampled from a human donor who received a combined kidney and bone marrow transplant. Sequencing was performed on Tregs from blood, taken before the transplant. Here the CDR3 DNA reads TGCGCCAGCAGCTCCCAGGGGGCGGAGACCCAGTACTTC. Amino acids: CASSSQGAETQYF.